A selection of T cell receptor beta chains follows, all from one sample in a study of technical replicates of blood from several donors. Method: immunoSEQ multiplex PCR; TCRdb's copy keeps in-frame clones and lacks some. The sample contains fewer than 85,000 clones, about 97% of which appear only once. Material: T cells isolated from PBMCs. Receptors were obtained from a human donor in good health. The CDR3 runs from the conserved cysteine through the conserved F or W. Each record gives: D gene, V gene, J gene, clone size, CDR3 protein, CDR3 DNA. The D gene is left open where the match is weak. Rows may omit the clone size; those that give it use once, few, many or a size class.

.	TRBV7-9	TRBJ2-7	.	CASTGTSTYEQYF	TGTGCCAGCACCGGGACATCAACCTACGAGCAGTACTTC
.	TRBV13	TRBJ2-7	.	CASSFDSTESYEQYF	TGTGCCAGCAGCTTTGATTCCACTGAGTCCTACGAGCAGTACTTC
.	TRBV28	TRBJ2-3	.	CASSLGAADTQYF	TGTGCCAGCAGTTTAGGAGCGGCAGATACGCAGTATTTT
.	TRBV11-3	TRBJ2-3	.	CASSSCGPLTDTQYF	TGTGCCAGCAGCTCCTGTGGCCCCCTCACAGATACGCAGTATTTT
.	TRBV27	TRBJ1-1	.	CASSNRRSNTEAFF	TGTGCCAGCAGTAACAGGAGATCGAACACTGAAGCTTTCTTT
.	TRBV27	TRBJ2-7	once	CASSLEGPYEQYF	TGTGCCAGCAGTTTGGAGGGGCCTTACGAGCAGTACTTC
.	TRBV5-4	TRBJ1-2	.	CASSLGGYDDGYTF	TGTGCCAGCAGCTTAGGCGGGTATGATGATGGCTACACCTTC
TRBD2	TRBV6-5	TRBJ2-5	once	CASSSGAGEGETQYF	TGTGCCAGCAGTTCCGGGGCGGGAGAGGGAGAGACCCAGTACTTC
.	TRBV13	TRBJ2-7	.	CASSLSDSPYEQYF	TGTGCCAGCAGCTTATCCGACAGCCCCTACGAGCAGTACTTC
TRBD1	TRBV7-8	TRBJ1-1	.	CASKSQDRGMIAFF	TGTGCCAGCAAGTCCCAGGACAGGGGTATGATAGCTTTCTTT
.	TRBV7-3	TRBJ1-2	.	CASSRDSNYGYTF	TGTGCCAGCAGCAGGGACTCCAACTATGGCTACACCTTC
.	TRBV2	TRBJ2-3	few	CASSGPYTDTQYF	TGTGCCAGCAGTGGGCCTTACACAGATACGCAGTATTTT
.	TRBV5-6	TRBJ1-2	.	CASSPTPLGQNYGYTF	TGTGCCAGCAGCCCAACCCCTCTAGGACAGAACTATGGCTACACCTTC
TRBD2	TRBV2	TRBJ2-1	once	CASRVASGSRNEQFF	TGTGCCAGCAGGGTTGCTAGCGGGAGTAGAAATGAGCAGTTCTTC
.	TRBV7-9	TRBJ1-2	.	CASSLLASYGYTF	TGTGCCAGCAGCTTACTGGCTAGCTATGGCTACACCTTC
.	TRBV18	TRBJ1-2	.	CASSPLAGTPNYGYTF	TGTGCCAGCTCACCACTCGCCGGGACACCTAACTATGGCTACACCTTC
TRBD2	TRBV10-3	TRBJ2-7	.	CAISRVPLAGGYEQYF	TGTGCCATCAGCCGAGTCCCACTAGCGGGAGGGTACGAGCAGTATTTC
TRBD2	TRBV19	TRBJ2-1	.	CASSSTSGSRDEQFF	TGTGCCAGTAGTTCTACTAGCGGGAGTAGGGATGAGCAGTTCTTC
.	TRBV27	TRBJ2-7	.	CASGYRVMTDEQYF	TGTGCCAGCGGATACAGGGTTATGACAGACGAGCAGTACTTC
.	TRBV5-4	TRBJ2-1	.	CASSLGGQIGQFF	TGTGCCAGCAGCTTGGGAGGCCAGATTGGGCAGTTCTTC
TRBD1	TRBV10-1	TRBJ2-1	.	CASSFKTGGSYNEQFF	TGCGCCAGCAGTTTTAAGACAGGGGGCTCTTACAATGAGCAGTTCTTC